Listed here are 25 T cell receptor beta chains from one sample, sequenced in a study of CD8 T cells in ankylosing spondylitis. TCRdb ran MiXCR on the 5' RACE reads and lists one entry per CDR3 protein. Among approximately 43,000 distinct CDR3 sequences listed, 4% were seen once. Sequenced: blood, either unsorted or a sorted T cell fraction (not recorded which). These receptors all stem from a female donor with ankylosing spondylitis or in good health (not recorded which).

Ten or more counts support this clonotype. The rearrangement uses TRBV9 and TRBJ1-2; D gene ambiguous. The V end lost 4 bases, the J end lost 1 base, and 14 bases lay between the germline ends. The CDR3 has 15 residues. The germline V gene encodes CDR1 SGDLS and CDR2 YYNGEE. The CDR3 bases are TGTGCCAGCAGCCCAACCTTCGGCCGTAACTATGGCTACACCTTC. Translation gives CASSPTFGRNYGYTF. Full variable domain (remainder filled in from reference TRBV9 and TRBJ1-2): DSGVTQTPKHLITATGQRVTLRCSPRSGDLSVYWYQQSLDQGLQFLIQYYNGEERAKGNILERFSAQQFPDLHSELNLSSLELGDSALYFCASSPTFGRNYGYTFGSGTRLTVV.

This clonotype was seen many times. The chain recombines TRBV9 with TRBJ1-6; D not resolved. V lost 0 bases, J lost 5 bases, and 3 bases lay in between. The germline CDR1 and CDR2 sequences are SGDLS and YYNGEE. The CDR3 is made up of 13 amino acids. The CDR3 nucleotides are TGTGCCAGCAGCGTAGAGGATAATTCACCCCTCCACTTT. This gives the protein CASSVEDNSPLHF.

This clonotype was seen many times. J is TRBJ1-2 and V is TRBV9, with 8 bases identical to TRBD1. V gave up 1 base and J gave up 1 base; unmatched junction bases: 3. This CDR3 is 15 amino acids long. Looked up from germline, CDR1 is SGDLS and CDR2 is YYNGEE. CDR3 in amino acids: CASSVLTGVNYGYTF. The CDR3 region has the DNA TGTGCCAGCAGCGTACTGACAGGGGTTAACTATGGCTACACCTTC.

This clonotype was detected only a few times. The CDR3 region is CASSVFSGGQVTDTQYF. The CDR3 DNA is TGTGCCAGCAGCGTATTTAGCGGGGGGCAGGTCACAGATACGCAGTATTTT. The chain is built from TRBV9 and TRBJ2-3; 10 positions agree with TRBD2. Trimming took 1 base from V and 2 from J; bases not matched to a gene: 7. The CDR3 has 17 residues. Germline V gene data show CDR1 as SGDLS and CDR2 as YYNGEE.

This clonotype was counted only a few times. The gene calls are TRBV9 and TRBJ2-3, with TRBD2 identical over 11 bases. The CDR3 sequence is 18 residues long. The V and J ends lost 1 base and 0 bases, in that order; junction bases with no gene match: 7. In germline, CDR1 is SGDLS, CDR2 YYNGEE. CDR3 in amino acids: CASSVRGSGGVSTDTQYF. CDR3 DNA: TGTGCCAGCAGCGTAAGAGGTAGCGGGGGGGTTAGCACAGATACGCAGTATTTT.

This clonotype was detected many times. The rearrangement joins TRBV9 to TRBJ2-5, with 9 bases aligning to TRBD2. The CDR3 contains 14 residues. CDR1 is SGDLS, CDR2 YYNGEE, per germline. V trimming: 0 bases; J trimming: 3 bases; junction bases outside the gene matches: 0. In nucleotides, the CDR3 is TGTGCCAGCAGCGTAGTAGCGGGGGAAGAGACCCAGTACTTC. It translates to CASSVVAGEETQYF.

This clonotype was seen many times. V and J are TRBV9 and TRBJ2-7, with D possibly TRBD1 on 5 matching bases. The V gene's germline CDR1 is SGDLS and CDR2 YYNGEE. Trimming removed 0 bases from V and 2 bases from J, with 12 bases in between. CDR3 length: 15 amino acids. This CDR3 reads CASSVGRVPPYEQYF. CDR3 DNA sequence: TGTGCCAGCAGCGTAGGCAGGGTTCCCCCCTACGAGCAGTACTTC.

This clonotype was recorded at least ten times. The chain combines TRBV9 with TRBJ2-2; 7 bases match TRBD1. This CDR3 has 15 residues. The germline V gene encodes CDR1 SGDLS and CDR2 YYNGEE. V shed 3 bases and J 3 bases; nucleotides not matched to a gene: 5. The CDR3 DNA sequence: TGTGCCAGCAGCGGCGGACAGGACGACACCGGGGAGCTGTTTTTT. Translated, it gives CASSGGQDDTGELFF.

In this sample, this clonotype turned up many times. The rearrangement uses TRBV9 and TRBJ1-4, with D tentatively TRBD1 (5 bases). The CDR3 spans 15 residues. The germline V gene has CDR1 SGDLS and CDR2 YYNGEE. Trimming took 0 bases from V and 5 from J, leaving 11 bases between them. The CDR3 here is CASSVEGTANEKLFF. The CDR3 DNA sequence: TGTGCCAGCAGCGTAGAAGGGACGGCGAATGAAAAACTGTTTTTT. The full variable domain, in which reference TRBV9 and TRBJ1-4 provide the parts outside the CDR3, is DSGVTQTPKHLITATGQRVTLRCSPRSGDLSVYWYQQSLDQGLQFLIQYYNGEERAKGNILERFSAQQFPDLHSELNLSSLELGDSALYFCASSVEGTANEKLFFGSGTQLSVL.

At least ten counts were recorded for this clonotype. The CDR3 loop reads CASSPQGSVSTEAFF. The CDR3 nucleotides read TGTGCCAGCAGCCCTCAGGGTTCCGTAAGCACTGAAGCTTTCTTT. The V call is TRBV9, the J call TRBJ1-1, with a tentative D call TRBD1 (5 bases). Trimming took 4 bases from V and 4 from J, leaving 17 bases between them. The CDR3 contains 15 residues. Germline CDR1 SGDLS, CDR2 YYNGEE.

This clonotype was recorded many times. The CDR3 loop reads CASSVASGGALGTGELFF. The CDR3 region has the DNA TGTGCCAGCAGCGTAGCAAGCGGGGGGGCGCTTGGTACCGGGGAGCTGTTTTTT. The chain employs TRBV9 and TRBJ2-2; the match to TRBD2 covers 10 bases. Germline trimming cut 0 bases from V and 5 bases from J; bases unmatched to any gene: 10. This CDR3 has 18 amino acids. Germline CDR1 is SGDLS and CDR2 is YYNGEE.

This clonotype has ten or more counts. The genes are TRBV9 and TRBJ2-1; weak D call: TRBD2 (6 bases). Germline V gene data show CDR1 as SGDLS and CDR2 as YYNGEE. CDR3 length equals 13 residues. Trimming shortened V by 2 bases and J by 4 bases, and 7 bases separated the two germline ends. CDR3 in amino acids: CASSVGTYNEQFF. The CDR3 bases are TGTGCCAGCAGCGTCGGGACTTACAATGAGCAGTTCTTC.

This clonotype came up many times. V usage is TRBV9 and J usage is TRBJ1-1, with D tentatively TRBD1 (5 bases). Germline CDR1 is SGDLS and CDR2 is YYNGEE. Between the trimmed V and J ends, which lost 1 base and 6 bases, there was a span of 16 bases. The CDR3 extends over 15 amino acids. CDR3: CASSVLPRRGAEAFF. As DNA, the CDR3 is TGTGCCAGCAGCGTACTTCCCAGGCGGGGGGCTGAAGCTTTCTTT. Supplemented by reference TRBV9 and TRBJ1-1, the full variable domain reads DSGVTQTPKHLITATGQRVTLRCSPRSGDLSVYWYQQSLDQGLQFLIQYYNGEERAKGNILERFSAQQFPDLHSELNLSSLELGDSALYFCASSVLPRRGAEAFFGQGTRLTVV.

In its sample, this clonotype was seen many times. The genes are TRBV9 and TRBJ1-1; D gene uncertain. Trimming shortened V by 7 bases and J by 3 bases, and 16 bases separated the two germline ends. CDR1 SGDLS and CDR2 YYNGEE come from the germline V gene. The CDR3 length is 14 residues. CDR3 region: CASGPGGSDTEAFF. The CDR3 region has the DNA TGTGCCAGCGGGCCAGGAGGCTCGGACACTGAAGCTTTCTTT. Filled out from reference TRBV9 and TRBJ1-1, the complete variable domain reads DSGVTQTPKHLITATGQRVTLRCSPRSGDLSVYWYQQSLDQGLQFLIQYYNGEERAKGNILERFSAQQFPDLHSELNLSSLELGDSALYFCASGPGGSDTEAFFGQGTRLTVV.

This clonotype was seen ten or more times. V usage is TRBV9 and J usage is TRBJ2-1; D not certain. This CDR3 is built from 15 residues. V lost 0 bases and J 6 bases, leaving 13 bases between the germline ends. In germline, CDR1 is SGDLS, CDR2 YYNGEE. CDR3 in amino acids: CASSVVGRESNEQFF. In nucleotides, the CDR3 is TGTGCCAGCAGCGTAGTGGGCAGAGAGAGCAATGAGCAGTTCTTC.

This clonotype appeared many times. The CDR3 here is CAGELTGFQPQHF. The CDR3 DNA is TGTGCCGGAGAACTGACAGGGTTTCAGCCCCAGCATTTT. The gene calls are TRBV6-7 and TRBJ1-5, with 7 bases identical to TRBD1. TRBV6-7 is an open reading frame whose function is uncertain. V gave up 11 bases and J gave up 6 bases; unmatched junction bases: 10. CDR3 length: 13 amino acids.

This clonotype has at least ten counts. The J gene is TRBJ2-3, the V gene TRBV9; TRBD1 matches 9 bases. The V segment lost 4 bases and the J segment 1 base; nucleotides outside the gene matches: 7. Germline V gene sequence: CDR1 SGDLS, CDR2 YYNGEE. This CDR3 has 16 residues. For the CDR3, the DNA is TGTGCCAGCAGCCCAACCCGGGACAGGGGCACAGATACGCAGTATTTT. Translated, it gives CASSPTRDRGTDTQYF.

This clonotype came up many times. This chain uses TRBV9 with TRBJ1-2; no reliable D call. Per germline, CDR1 SGDLS and CDR2 YYNGEE. Trimming stripped 0 bases from V and 3 bases from J, with 6 bases between. CDR3 length: 13 amino acids. The CDR3 sequence is CASSVATDYGYTF. The CDR3 region has the DNA TGTGCCAGCAGCGTAGCTACTGACTATGGCTACACCTTC. Full variable domain (missing parts from reference TRBV9 and TRBJ1-2): DSGVTQTPKHLITATGQRVTLRCSPRSGDLSVYWYQQSLDQGLQFLIQYYNGEERAKGNILERFSAQQFPDLHSELNLSSLELGDSALYFCASSVATDYGYTFGSGTRLTVV.

This clonotype was seen repeatedly, ten times or more. The chain couples TRBV9 to TRBJ2-2; D gene ambiguous. There are 13 residues in the CDR3. V lost 0 bases and J 3 bases, leaving 3 bases between the germline ends. Germline V gene data show CDR1 as SGDLS and CDR2 as YYNGEE. This chain's CDR3 is CASSVEDTGELFF. For the CDR3, the DNA is TGTGCCAGCAGCGTAGAGGACACCGGGGAGCTGTTTTTT. Supplemented by reference TRBV9 and TRBJ2-2, the full variable domain reads DSGVTQTPKHLITATGQRVTLRCSPRSGDLSVYWYQQSLDQGLQFLIQYYNGEERAKGNILERFSAQQFPDLHSELNLSSLELGDSALYFCASSVEDTGELFFGEGSRLTVL.

This clonotype was counted at least ten times. V gene TRBV9 combines with J gene TRBJ1-3; D is unresolved. The length of the CDR3 is 17 residues. V lost 4 bases and J lost 0, with 17 bases in between. Germline loops: CDR1 SGDLS, CDR2 YYNGEE. The chain's CDR3 is CASSPLPGGRSGNTIYF. DNA for the CDR3: TGTGCCAGCAGCCCCCTGCCGGGTGGGCGCTCTGGAAACACCATATATTTT.

This clonotype was recorded at least ten times. The chain uses TRBV9 and TRBJ2-5, with TRBD1 identical over 8 bases. Looked up from germline, CDR1 is SGDLS and CDR2 is YYNGEE. CDR3 length: 19 amino acids. The J segment lost 5 bases and the V segment lost 0 bases, leaving 18 bases of the junction unmatched. The CDR3: CASSVDSGVGQVLSETQYF. The CDR3 coding sequence is TGTGCCAGCAGCGTAGATTCCGGGGTGGGACAGGTGCTATCGGAGACCCAGTACTTC.

This clonotype has just a few counts. The rearrangement links TRBV9 to TRBJ2-1; 14 bases fit TRBD2. CDR1 SGDLS and CDR2 YYNGEE come from the germline V gene. The CDR3 sequence is 15 residues long. V was clipped by 4 bases and J by 9 bases; unmatched bases: 6. The DNA for the CDR3 is TGTGCCAGCAGCTCCCGGACTAGCGGGGGGTTTGAGCAGTTCTTC. Its translation: CASSSRTSGGFEQFF.

This chain uses TRBV9 with TRBJ2-5; either TRBD1 or TRBD2 may fit D (5 bases each). Trimming left V 5 bases short and J 5 bases short, with 13 bases between. Germline V CDR1 and CDR2: SGDLS, YYNGEE. The CDR3 is 13 amino acids. This CDR3 is CASSTTGTETQYF. CDR3 coding DNA: TGTGCCAGCAGTACTACGGGGACCGAGACCCAGTACTTC. Looking up the rest from reference TRBV9 and TRBJ2-5 gives the full variable domain: DSGVTQTPKHLITATGQRVTLRCSPRSGDLSVYWYQQSLDQGLQFLIQYYNGEERAKGNILERFSAQQFPDLHSELNLSSLELGDSALYFCASSTTGTETQYFGPGTRLLVL.

There are many counts of this clonotype. The chain couples TRBV9 to TRBJ2-5; 10 bases agree with TRBD2. The CDR3 length is 16 residues. Trimming at V came to 1 base and at J to 2 bases, leaving 5 bases not matched to a gene. The germline gives CDR1 SGDLS, CDR2 YYNGEE. The DNA for the CDR3 is TGTGCCAGCAGCGTAATGAGCGGGAGGGGGCAAGAGACCCAGTACTTC. The encoded protein is CASSVMSGRGQETQYF.

This clonotype was counted many times. V is TRBV9 and J is TRBJ2-1, with D possibly being TRBD1 or TRBD2 (5 bases each). Trimming shortened V by 5 bases and J by 6 bases, and 18 bases separated the two germline ends. The CDR3 has 15 amino acids. Germline CDR1 is SGDLS and CDR2 is YYNGEE. The CDR3 loop reads CASSSFFGATNEQFF. The CDR3, as DNA: TGTGCCAGCAGTTCGTTTTTCGGGGCGACCAATGAGCAGTTCTTC. Combining the CDR3 with reference TRBV9 and TRBJ2-1 gives the whole variable domain DSGVTQTPKHLITATGQRVTLRCSPRSGDLSVYWYQQSLDQGLQFLIQYYNGEERAKGNILERFSAQQFPDLHSELNLSSLELGDSALYFCASSSFFGATNEQFFGPGTRLTVL.